This T cell receptor (beta chain) was captured in a study of cytomegalovirus exposure and HLA in healthy donors. Study-wide results and limits: Earlier analysis yielded a pattern in which most TCR beta V segments were productive about 90% or about 30% of the time.

V lost 6 bases to trimming and J lost 2 bases, with 10 bases between them. This CDR3 comprises 13 residues. CDR1 and CDR2 (germline): MNHNS, SASEGT. The PCR ran on 60 Vbeta and 13 Jbeta primers. TCRdb's copy holds only in-frame clones and misses some; the assay was immunoSEQ multiplex PCR. The repertoire holds about 180,000 clones, with around 80% as singletons. This clone has just a few counts. No antigen is known for it. This chain links TRBV6-1 with TRBJ2-5; possible D gene TRBD2, 5 bases. The receptor comes from a girl aged 5-17 years in good health and CMV-seropositive. The sample consisted of PBMCs. The CDR3 DNA reads as TGTGCCAGCAGCCGGACTTTTCAAGAGACCCAGTACTTC. It yields the protein CASSRTFQETQYF.